This record covers a single TCR beta chain. How the authors handled the data: Reference gene primer amplification gave estimated nucleated cell counts. Here immunoSEQ multiplex PCR was the method, and the copy in TCRdb shows in-frame clones only, minus some. V and J calls plus clone size are reproduced from that table; the DNA served to infer D and trimming. The sample includes around 100,000 clones, 87% of them seen just once. This specimen comes from a study of blood T cell repertoires in COVID-19. The overall study: Both acute and convalescent COVID-19 samples were obtained from the United States, Italy and Spain. The analysed material was cDNA or gDNA that came from T cells, B-cell-depleted T cells, or PBMCs.

Trimming cost V 2 bases and J 6 bases, with 15 bases left between them. The CDR3 extends over 15 amino acids. Germline CDR1 and CDR2: SNHLY and FYNNEI. The sample comprised peripheral blood. The chain links TRBV2 to TRBJ2-3; maybe TRBD2 (6 bases). The sequence came from a man aged 30 to 39 in a cohort sampled during active COVID-19. CDR3 DNA sequence: TGTGCCAGCAGTGAACAATTAGGGGCGGGGGATACGCAGTATTTT. Translating gives CASSEQLGAGDTQYF.